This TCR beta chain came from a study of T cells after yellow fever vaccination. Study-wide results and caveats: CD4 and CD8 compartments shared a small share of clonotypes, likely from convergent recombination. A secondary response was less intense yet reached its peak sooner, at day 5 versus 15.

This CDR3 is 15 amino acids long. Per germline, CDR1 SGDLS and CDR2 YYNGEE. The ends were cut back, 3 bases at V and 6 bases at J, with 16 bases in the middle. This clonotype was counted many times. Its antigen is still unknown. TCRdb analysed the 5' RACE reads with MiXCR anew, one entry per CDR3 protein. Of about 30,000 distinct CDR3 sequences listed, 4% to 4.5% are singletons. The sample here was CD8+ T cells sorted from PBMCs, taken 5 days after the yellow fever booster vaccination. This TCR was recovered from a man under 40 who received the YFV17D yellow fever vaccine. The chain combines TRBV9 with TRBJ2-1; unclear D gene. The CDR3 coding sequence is TGTGCCAGCAGCGCTCGGACCGAACTTTCCAATGAGCAGTTCTTC. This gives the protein CASSARTELSNEQFF.